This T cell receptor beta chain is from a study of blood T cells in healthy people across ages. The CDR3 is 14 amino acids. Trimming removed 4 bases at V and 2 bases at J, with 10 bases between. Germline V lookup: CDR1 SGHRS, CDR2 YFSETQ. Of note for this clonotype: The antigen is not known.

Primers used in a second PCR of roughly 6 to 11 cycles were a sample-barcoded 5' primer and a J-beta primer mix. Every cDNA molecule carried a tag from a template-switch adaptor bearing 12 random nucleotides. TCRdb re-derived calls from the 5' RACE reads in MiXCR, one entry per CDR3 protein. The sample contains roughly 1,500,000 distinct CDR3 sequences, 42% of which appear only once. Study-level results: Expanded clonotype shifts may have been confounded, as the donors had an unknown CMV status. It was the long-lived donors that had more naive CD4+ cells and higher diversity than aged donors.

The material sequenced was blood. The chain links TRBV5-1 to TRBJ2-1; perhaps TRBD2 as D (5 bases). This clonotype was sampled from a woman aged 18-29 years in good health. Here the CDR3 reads CASSPDGAYNEQFF. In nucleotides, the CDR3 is TGCGCCAGCAGCCCTGACGGGGCCTACAATGAGCAGTTCTTC.